The 11 T cell receptor beta chains listed next were all sequenced from one sample in a study of shared clonotypes between healthy human individuals. Profiled with immunoSEQ multiplex PCR; TCRdb holds only in-frame clones, not every one. In the table there are a few million clones, roughly 92% of which are singletons. Sequenced input: naive CD4+ T cells from PBMCs. The subset denotes: CD45RA+ positively selected. These receptors were collected from a man aged 18 to 29 in good health. Some clones in this sample may be carry-over from other donors' samples.

The rearrangement joins TRBV27 to TRBJ1-4; 8 nucleotides align to TRBD1. Germline CDR1 is MNHEY and CDR2 is SMNVEV (reference sequence). J gave up 5 bases and V 5 bases, and 4 bases lay outside the gene matches. CDR3 length equals 14 residues. This chain's CDR3 is CASSGTGLNEKLFF. CDR3 sequence (DNA): TGTGCCAGCAGTGGGACAGGCCTGAATGAAAAACTGTTTTTT.

The chain recombines TRBV28 with TRBJ2-2, with 7 bases lining up with TRBD2. With 2 bases clipped from V and 5 bases from J, the junction kept 11 bases outside the gene matches. The CDR3 is 17 residues long. CDR1 MDHEN and CDR2 SYDVKM come from the germline V gene. The CDR3: CASSLIVGGRRTGELFF. The CDR3 coding sequence is TGTGCCAGCAGTTTAATCGTCGGCGGGAGAAGGACCGGGGAGCTGTTTTTT.

CDR3 nucleotides: TGTGCCAGCAGTTTATGGACTAGCCTAGAACTTAATTACAATGAGCAGTTCTTC. Protein: CASSLWTSLELNYNEQFF. This rearrangement joins TRBV28 to TRBJ2-1, with TRBD2 matching 7 bases. CDR1 and CDR2 (germline): MDHEN, SYDVKM. V gave up 0 bases and J gave up 4 bases; unmatched junction bases: 12. The CDR3 is made up of 18 amino acids.

This clone is a singleton in its sample. CDR3 in DNA: TGCGCCAGCAGTCCACCCGGACTACTAAGGTACAATGAGCAGTTCTTC. Its translation is CASSPPGLLRYNEQFF. This chain joins TRBV10-1 and TRBJ2-1; D is perhaps TRBD2 (6 bases). This CDR3 has 16 residues. Germline CDR1 reads WNHNN; CDR2 reads SYGVQD (reference sequence). The germline V and J ends were trimmed by 5 bases and 4 bases, with 18 bases remaining between them.

The count of this clone is one. The chain combines TRBV19 with TRBJ2-3, with D unclear. The V end was cut by 8 bases, the J end by 7 bases, with 22 bases between. The CDR3 has 15 residues. Per germline, CDR1 LNHDA and CDR2 SQIVND (reference sequence). The CDR3 here is CASSDPRTRGYTQYF. The CDR3 bases are TGTGCCAGTTCCGACCCACGGACCCGAGGATATACGCAGTATTTT.

The chain recombines TRBV6-5 with TRBJ2-5; 7 bases align to TRBD1. CDR3 length equals 14 residues. Trimming took 5 bases from V and 5 from J; bases not matched to a gene: 8. The germline gives CDR1 MNHEY, CDR2 SVGAGI. CDR3 sequence (DNA): TGTGCCAGCAGTGCCCGGACAGGCCTTGAGACCCAGTACTTC. It is translated as CASSARTGLETQYF.

The chain carries TRBV4-3 and TRBJ2-7; 8 nucleotides align to TRBD1. Germline V gene lookup returns CDR1 LGHNA and CDR2 YSLEER. The CDR3 has 15 amino acids. V trimming: 4 bases; J trimming: 3 bases; junction bases outside the gene matches: 8. CDR3: CASSLRTGNIYEQYF. DNA for the CDR3: TGCGCCAGCAGCCTTCGGACAGGGAATATCTACGAGCAGTACTTC.

This chain connects TRBV11-2 to TRBJ2-7; maybe TRBD2 (6 bases). The V gene's germline CDR1 is SGHAT and CDR2 FQNNGV. Trimming pared 2 bases from V and 1 base from J, leaving 18 bases between. The CDR3 consists of 17 residues. CDR3: CASSLRGLAGVSYEQYF. In nucleotides, the CDR3 is TGTGCCAGCAGCTTAAGGGGACTGGCGGGTGTTTCCTACGAGCAGTACTTC. The entire variable domain, with the rest obtained from reference TRBV11-2 and TRBJ2-7, is as follows: EAGVAQSPRYKIIEKRQSVAFWCNPISGHATLYWYQQILGQGPKLLIQFQNNGVVDDSQLPKDRFSAERLKGVDSTLKIQPAKLEDSAVYLCASSLRGLAGVSYEQYFGPGTRLTVT.

V gene TRBV6-4 combines with J gene TRBJ1-4; 8 bases line up with TRBD1. After removal of 2 bases from V and 8 bases from J, the junction contained 7 bases not matched to a gene. This CDR3 contains 15 residues. CDR1 MRHNA and CDR2 SNTAGT come from the germline V gene. The CDR3 coding sequence is TGTGCCAGCAGTGACCTGGACAGGGCGCGGGAAAAACTGTTTTTT. Translating gives CASSDLDRAREKLFF.

The CDR3 loop reads CASSQEGGQGRRQYF. DNA for the CDR3: TGCGCCAGCAGCCAAGAGGGTGGGCAGGGAAGGAGGCAGTACTTC. V and J are TRBV4-3 and TRBJ2-7; maybe TRBD1 (5 bases). V lost 0 bases and J 9 bases, leaving 18 bases between the germline ends. In germline, CDR1 is LGHNA, CDR2 YSLEER. This CDR3 region has 15 residues.

With regard to this clone: This specimen includes other DNA sequences encoding the same CDR3. CDR3 sequence (DNA): TGTGCCAGCAGCCTAGACAGGGAGTATGGCTACACCTTC. Protein: CASSLDREYGYTF. This sequence joins TRBV7-3 and TRBJ1-2; 7 bases agree with TRBD1. The CDR3 covers 13 residues. The junction had 5 bases not matched to a gene; V was cut back by 5 bases and J by 5 bases. Germline loops: CDR1 SGHTA, CDR2 FQGTGA. The whole variable domain, filled in from reference TRBV7-3 and TRBJ1-2, reads GAGVSQTPSNKVTEKGKYVELRCDPISGHTALYWYRQSLGQGPEFLIYFQGTGAADDSGLPNDRFFAVRPEGSVSTLKIQRTERGDSAVYLCASSLDREYGYTFGSGTRLTVV.